The following is a TCR beta chain sequence with its context. The repertoire was sequenced with immunoSEQ multiplex PCR; TCRdb's copy has only in-frame clones and lacks some. The data contain roughly 46,000 clones, roughly 88% of them singletons. The data belong to a study of OX40 agonist ivuxolimab in advanced cancers. Study background: As their treatment, patients were administered ivuxolimab, an agonistic anti-OX40 (CD134) antibody. Patients were treated with intravenous ivuxolimab, dosed at 0.01 to 10 mg/kg and infused every 2 weeks. Checkpoint inhibitors had been given previously to approximately 40% of patients.

The germline gives CDR1 LGHNT, CDR2 FRNRAP. This CDR3 is built from 16 residues. The junction had 9 bases not matched to a gene; V was cut back by 3 bases and J by 5 bases. The TCR was taken from an adult with an advanced solid tumor such as melanoma, head and neck, liver or kidney cancer. This specimen was CD4+ or CD8+ T cells sorted from blood, taken in a trial of the OX40 agonist ivuxolimab. This chain links TRBV12-5 with TRBJ1-1; 10 bases agree with TRBD1. CDR3 amino acids: CASGFPAGTGVTEAFF. CDR3 coding DNA: TGTGCTAGTGGTTTCCCCGCAGGGACAGGGGTTACTGAAGCTTTCTTT.